One sample yielded the 18 T cell receptor beta chains listed below, sequenced in a study of blood T cell repertoires in COVID-19. TCRdb's table, derived via immunoSEQ multiplex PCR, lists solely in-frame clones and lacks some. The table includes 130,000 to 150,000 clones, about nine tenths detected once. Sequenced input: peripheral blood. The origin of the receptors is a woman aged 50 to 65 with acute or convalescent COVID-19.

This clone was observed a handful of times. The chain has TRBV12-3 or TRBV12-4 and TRBJ1-1; D is ambiguous. Trimming removed 3 bases at V and 6 bases at J, with 11 bases between. This CDR3 comprises 13 residues. DNA of the CDR3: TGTGCCAGCAGTTTCTCATTACGGGCTGAAGCTTTCTTT. This codes for CASSFSLRAEAFF.

This chain connects TRBV6-6 to TRBJ1-1; 8 nucleotides agree with TRBD1. The length of the CDR3 is 14 residues. V lost 5 bases, J lost 1 base, and 3 bases stayed unmatched. Germline V gene lookup returns CDR1 MNHNY and CDR2 SVGAGI (reference sequence). CDR3 in amino acids: CASSGTGRNTEAFF. The CDR3, as DNA: TGTGCCAGCAGTGGGACAGGTAGGAACACTGAAGCTTTCTTT.

The rearrangement uses TRBV7-9 and TRBJ2-2, with TRBD1 matching over 9 bases. J lost 7 bases, V lost 5 bases, and 2 bases had no gene match. This CDR3 has 13 residues. Germline V gene sequence: CDR1 SEHNR, CDR2 FQNEAQ (reference sequence). In DNA, the CDR3 is TGTGCCAGCAGCCGACAGGGGGACGGGGAGCTGTTTTTT. It specifies CASSRQGDGELFF.

The J gene is TRBJ2-1, the V gene TRBV27; 8 bases are shared with TRBD2. Germline CDR1 reads MNHEY; CDR2 reads SMNVEV (reference sequence). V was pared by 7 bases and J by 9 bases, with 11 bases of the junction left unmatched. This CDR3 is 14 amino acids long. The CDR3 sequence: CASTGGGPLGEQFF. CDR3 DNA sequence: TGTGCCAGCACCGGGGGGGGGCCATTGGGTGAGCAGTTCTTC.

The chain links TRBV19 to TRBJ2-7, with D tentatively TRBD2 (6 bases). The CDR3 is 11 residues long. V was cut by 9 bases and J by 4 bases, with 10 bases left in between. Germline loops: CDR1 LNHDA, CDR2 SQIVND (reference sequence). CDR3 in amino acids: CASGGHYEQYF. The CDR3, as DNA: TGTGCCAGCGGAGGGCATTACGAGCAGTACTTC.

The CDR3 is CASSPQGSNQPQHF. CDR3 coding DNA: TGTGCCAGCAGCCCGCAGGGGAGCAATCAGCCCCAGCATTTT. The rearrangement links TRBV9 to TRBJ1-5; a weak D match, TRBD1 (6 bases). This CDR3 is built from 14 residues. In germline, CDR1 is SGDLS, CDR2 YYNGEE. V shed 4 bases and J shed 1 base, with 9 bases lying between them.

CDR3 sequence: CASSPGQTNQPQHF. The CDR3 nucleotides read TGTGCCAGCAGCCCCGGACAGACTAATCAGCCCCAGCATTTT. The chain joins TRBV9 to TRBJ1-5; possible D gene TRBD1, 6 bases. V was clipped by 4 bases and J by 4 bases, with 12 bases between them. Germline CDR1 SGDLS, CDR2 YYNGEE. The CDR3 runs to 14 residues.

The chain joins TRBV6-5 to TRBJ2-5, with 11 positions matching TRBD2. The CDR3 length is 15 residues. With 6 bases clipped from V and 1 base from J, the junction kept 4 bases outside the gene matches. The germline V gene has CDR1 MNHEY and CDR2 SVGAGI. The CDR3 nucleotides are TGTGCCAGCAGCCCGGGACTAGCGGTCCAAGAGACCCAGTACTTC. This encodes CASSPGLAVQETQYF.

The chain carries TRBV27 and TRBJ1-2, with TRBD1 matching 9 bases. This CDR3 contains 12 residues. Unmatched junction bases numbered 0, after V lost 8 bases and J lost 2 bases. The germline V gene encodes CDR1 MNHEY and CDR2 SMNVEV (reference sequence). CDR3 DNA sequence: TGTGCCAGCGGGACAGGGAACTATGGCTACACCTTC. Translation gives CASGTGNYGYTF.

The chain carries TRBV29-1 and TRBJ1-2; 8 nucleotides agree with TRBD1. Germline V gene data show CDR1 as SQVTM and CDR2 as ANQGSEA. V trimming: 6 bases; J trimming: 4 bases; junction bases outside the gene matches: 10. The CDR3 is 14 amino acids. CDR3 sequence: CSVAIQGVGYGYTF. CDR3 sequence (DNA): TGCAGCGTGGCAATACAGGGGGTTGGCTATGGCTACACCTTC.

The chain couples TRBV18 to TRBJ2-2; D not resolved. Trimming pared 4 bases from V and 6 bases from J, leaving 9 bases between. The CDR3 extends over 13 amino acids. CDR1 and CDR2 (germline): KGHSH, LQKENI. The chain's CDR3 is CASSLLSPGELFF. CDR3 sequence (DNA): TGTGCCAGCTCACTCCTAAGCCCCGGGGAGCTGTTTTTT.

The V call is TRBV30, the J call TRBJ1-5; TRBD1 matches 7 bases. The V gene's germline CDR1 is GTSNPN and CDR2 SVGIG (reference sequence). The CDR3 sequence is 13 residues long. The J segment lost 7 bases and the V segment lost 5 bases, leaving 8 bases of the junction unmatched. CDR3 in DNA: TGTGCCTGGGAGACAGGGAAAGGGCAGCCCCAGCATTTT. This sequence encodes CAWETGKGQPQHF.

A few counts support this clone. This sequence joins TRBV7-9 and TRBJ1-1, with unresolved D. Germline values: CDR1 SEHNR, CDR2 FQNEAQ (reference sequence). The V and J ends lost 2 bases and 7 bases respectively, with 11 bases between them. CDR3 size: 13 residues. The DNA for the CDR3 is TGTGCCAGCAGCTTAACCTCCAGGTTTGAAGCTTTCTTT. Its translation: CASSLTSRFEAFF.

There are a few counts of this clone. The V call is TRBV27, the J call TRBJ1-1; 7 nucleotides agree with TRBD1. Germline values: CDR1 MNHEY, CDR2 SMNVEV (reference sequence). This CDR3 has 13 amino acids. Losses at the gene ends were 6 bases for V and 2 bases for J; bases not matched to a gene: 3. The CDR3 coding sequence is TGTGCCAGCAGGTACAGGGGTAACACTGAAGCTTTCTTT. It is translated as CASRYRGNTEAFF.

This chain joins TRBV2 and TRBJ2-5; maybe TRBD2 (5 bases). Trimming took off 6 bases at V and 0 bases at J, with 14 bases between the two ends. Germline-derived CDR1 and CDR2 are SNHLY and FYNNEI. The CDR3 extends over 15 amino acids. The CDR3 spells CASSAGAAYQETQYF. CDR3 DNA sequence: TGTGCCAGCAGCGCTGGAGCGGCGTACCAAGAGACCCAGTACTTC. The full variable domain, rest sourced from reference TRBV2 and TRBJ2-5, is EPEVTQTPSHQVTQMGQEVILRCVPISNHLYFYWYRQILGQKVEFLVSFYNNEISEKSEIFDDQFSVERPDGSNFTLKIRSTKLEDSAMYFCASSAGAAYQETQYFGPGTRLLVL.

The chain uses TRBV3-1 (or the pseudogene TRBV3-2) and TRBJ1-5; D remains ambiguous. The CDR3 spans 15 residues. With 1 base removed from V and 0 bases from J, the gap between germline ends came to 7 bases. Germline CDR1 LGHDT, CDR2 YNNKEL (reference sequence). CDR3 sequence (DNA): TGTGCCAGCAGCCAAGTGAGAGGTAGCAATCAGCCCCAGCATTTT. Amino acid sequence: CASSQVRGSNQPQHF.

CDR3 DNA: TGTGCCAGCAGCTTTCACCCGGGGACAGCCAACACCGGGGAGCTGTTTTTT. Its translation: CASSFHPGTANTGELFF. The chain is built from TRBV11-2 and TRBJ2-2; 7 bases align to TRBD1. Germline assignment: CDR1 SGHAT and CDR2 FQNNGV. The CDR3 loop spans 17 amino acids. V was pared by 3 bases and J by 2 bases, with 9 bases of the junction left unmatched.

As DNA, the CDR3 is TGTGCCAGCAGTCCTCCTCTAAGCGGGGGGCAATACAATGAGCAGTTCTTC. Amino acids: CASSPPLSGGQYNEQFF. The chain is built from TRBV6-6 and TRBJ2-1; 9 bases match TRBD2. CDR3 length: 17 amino acids. V lost 5 bases and J lost 4; bases outside the gene matches: 12. The V gene's germline CDR1 is MNHNY and CDR2 SVGAGI (reference sequence).